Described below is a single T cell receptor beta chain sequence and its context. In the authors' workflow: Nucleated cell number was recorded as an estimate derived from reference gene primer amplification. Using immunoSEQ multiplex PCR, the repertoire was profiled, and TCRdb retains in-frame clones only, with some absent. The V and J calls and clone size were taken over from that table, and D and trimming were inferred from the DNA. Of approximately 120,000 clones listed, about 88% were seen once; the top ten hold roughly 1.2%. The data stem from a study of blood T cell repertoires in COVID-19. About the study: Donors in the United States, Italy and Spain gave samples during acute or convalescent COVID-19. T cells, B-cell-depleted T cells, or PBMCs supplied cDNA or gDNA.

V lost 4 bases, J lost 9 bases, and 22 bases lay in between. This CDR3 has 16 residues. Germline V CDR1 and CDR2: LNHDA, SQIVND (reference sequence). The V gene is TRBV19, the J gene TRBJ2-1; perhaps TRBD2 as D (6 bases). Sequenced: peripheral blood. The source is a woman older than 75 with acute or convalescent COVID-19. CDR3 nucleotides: TGTGCCAGTAGTAAAGTTGCCCGGGGGTTCCCCATTGAGCAGTTCTTC. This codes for CASSKVARGFPIEQFF. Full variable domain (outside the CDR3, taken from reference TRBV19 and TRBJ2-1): DGGITQSPKYLFRKEGQNVTLSCEQNLNHDAMYWYRQDPGQGLRLIYYSQIVNDFQKGDIAEGYSVSREKKESFPLTVTSAQKNPTAFYLCASSKVARGFPIEQFFGPGTRLTVL.